Below, 26 T cell receptor beta chains from the same sample are listed, as sequenced in a study of T cells expressing NK-cell markers. Each CDR3 protein gets one entry in TCRdb, which reprocessed the 5' RACE reads and gives no DNA. The sample spans hundreds of thousands of distinct CDR3 sequences; the ten largest clones claim about 7.1%. The source material was blood T cells: a sorted CD56 or NKG2C T cell subset, CD4+ or CD8+ T cells, or bulk PBMC T cells (not recorded which). These receptors were taken from a woman between 18 and 75 years old in good health.

This chain joins TRBV10-3 and TRBJ2-3; TCRdb gives TRBD2 as the D gene, but with no DNA this cannot be confirmed. Germline loops: CDR1 ENHRY, CDR2 SYGVKD. This CDR3 comprises 18 residues. The chain's CDR3 is CAIHPTPGLAGGTDTQYF.

The chain uses TRBV20-1 and TRBJ2-3; absent DNA, TCRdb's TRBD2 call cannot be checked. The germline CDR1 and CDR2 sequences are DFQATT and SNEGSKA (reference sequence). The CDR3 sequence is 14 residues long. This chain's CDR3 is CSARDRVAGDTQYF.

The chain joins TRBV4-3 to TRBJ1-4. Germline loops: CDR1 LGHNA, CDR2 YSLEER. The CDR3 loop spans 18 amino acids. The CDR3 is CASSQEYGYITTNEKLFF.

The rearrangement links TRBV29-1 to TRBJ2-5; TCRdb proposes TRBD2, but this gene call is untestable without DNA. This CDR3 is 12 amino acids long. Germline CDR1 is SQVTM and CDR2 is ANQGSEA. CDR3 sequence: CSFSGDLETQYF.

The chain recombines TRBV5-4 with TRBJ2-2; TCRdb's assignment of TRBD1 cannot be checked, as there is no DNA. There are 13 residues in the CDR3. The germline V gene has CDR1 SGHNT and CDR2 YYREEE (reference sequence). The CDR3 sequence: CASSLRGGGELFF.

J is TRBJ1-2 and V is TRBV7-2. Germline CDR1 SGHTA, CDR2 FQGNSA. The CDR3 consists of 16 residues. The CDR3 protein is CASSLAGTALFYGYTF.

The CDR3 protein is CASSDRDLWRDEQFF. The rearrangement links TRBV5-1 to TRBJ2-1; the D call from TCRdb, TRBD1, cannot be confirmed without DNA. The CDR3 has 15 residues. Germline V lookup: CDR1 SGHRS, CDR2 YFSETQ. Variable domain in full (rest from reference TRBV5-1 and TRBJ2-1): KAGVTQTPRYLIKTRGQQVTLSCSPISGHRSVSWYQQTPGQGLQFLFEYFSETQRNKGNFPGRFSGRQFSNSRSEMNVSTLELGDSALYLCASSDRDLWRDEQFFGPGTRLTVL.

The chain links TRBV7-2 to TRBJ1-2. CDR1 is SGHTA and CDR2 is FQGNSA in the germline V gene. The CDR3 is 13 amino acids. This CDR3 reads CASSTGRSYGYTF.

The chain employs TRBV10-3 and TRBJ2-7; without DNA, the TCRdb call of TRBD1 cannot be checked. The V gene's germline CDR1 is ENHRY and CDR2 SYGVKD. This CDR3 spans 14 amino acids. CDR3 region: CAISEGQGAYEQYF.

The chain has TRBV27 and TRBJ2-2; TCRdb's D call of TRBD1 is untestable without DNA. The CDR3 is made up of 15 amino acids. CDR1 MNHEY and CDR2 SMNVEV come from the germline V gene (reference sequence). Here the CDR3 reads CASRGVLAPTGELFF.

J is TRBJ2-3 and V is TRBV6-2 or TRBV6-3; the D call from TCRdb, TRBD2, cannot be confirmed without DNA. The germline V gene encodes CDR1 MNHEY and CDR2 SVGEGT. CDR3 size: 16 residues. The CDR3 sequence is CASSPPRGGGADTQYF.

This sequence joins TRBV27 and TRBJ2-1; TCRdb proposes TRBD1, but this gene call is untestable without DNA. The length of the CDR3 is 15 residues. In germline, CDR1 is MNHEY, CDR2 SMNVEV (reference sequence). CDR3 sequence reads: CASSSPGQGRNEQFF.

The chain combines TRBV20-1 with TRBJ2-7; TCRdb's D call of TRBD1 is untestable without DNA. The V gene's germline CDR1 is DFQATT and CDR2 SNEGSKA (reference sequence). CDR3 size: 15 residues. CDR3 sequence: CSAPRQPASSYEQYF.

The J gene is TRBJ2-1, the V gene TRBV9. The CDR3 is 11 residues long. Germline V CDR1 and CDR2: SGDLS, YYNGEE. CDR3 sequence: CASSAGTEQFF.

The J gene is TRBJ2-5, the V gene TRBV7-3; TCRdb gives TRBD1 as the D gene, but with no DNA this cannot be confirmed. Germline values: CDR1 SGHTA, CDR2 FQGTGA. This CDR3 comprises 15 residues. CDR3: CASSSGQPGKETQYF.

The chain uses TRBV7-3 and TRBJ2-3; TCRdb calls TRBD2, which cannot be checked without DNA. The CDR3 covers 16 residues. Germline-derived CDR1 and CDR2 are SGHTA and FQGTGA. This chain's CDR3 is CASSRSGGLRTDTQYF. Looking up the rest from reference TRBV7-3 and TRBJ2-3 gives the full variable domain: GAGVSQTPSNKVTEKGKYVELRCDPISGHTALYWYRQSLGQGPEFLIYFQGTGAADDSGLPNDRFFAVRPEGSVSTLKIQRTERGDSAVYLCASSRSGGLRTDTQYFGPGTRLTVL.

This chain links TRBV6-5 with TRBJ2-7. The CDR3 is 11 residues long. The germline gives CDR1 MNHEY, CDR2 SVGAGI. This CDR3 is CASSDRYEQYF.

J is TRBJ2-7 and V is TRBV6-5; TCRdb's assignment of TRBD1 cannot be checked, as there is no DNA. The length of the CDR3 is 14 residues. The germline V gene has CDR1 MNHEY and CDR2 SVGAGI. The CDR3 sequence is CASSYSRGAEEQYF.

The CDR3 region is CASSLPDTQYF. The chain couples TRBV7-2 to TRBJ2-3. The germline V gene has CDR1 SGHTA and CDR2 FQGNSA. The CDR3 length is 11 residues.

CDR3 region: CASSSPGTSGRGGPSSYNEQFF. The V and J genes are TRBV7-1 and TRBJ2-1; TCRdb returns TRBD2, unconfirmable since there is no DNA. TRBV7-1 is noted as an ORF with a role that remains uncertain. This CDR3 spans 22 amino acids.

The chain joins TRBV6-2 or TRBV6-3 to TRBJ2-1; TCRdb names TRBD2, which stays unverified in the absence of DNA. This CDR3 has 11 amino acids. CDR1 and CDR2 from the germline V gene are MNHEY and SVGEGT. CDR3 amino acids: CASSYLDYPFF.

V and J are TRBV29-1 and TRBJ1-2. The CDR3 consists of 13 residues. The germline V gene encodes CDR1 SQVTM and CDR2 ANQGSEA. CDR3 residues: CSVQTRREDGYTF.

The rearrangement links TRBV6-5 to TRBJ1-1; TCRdb selects TRBD1, and the lack of DNA leaves this call unchecked. The CDR3 has 14 residues. The germline gives CDR1 MNHEY, CDR2 SVGAGI. This CDR3 reads CASSYRGANTEAFF.

V is TRBV29-1 and J is TRBJ1-1; TCRdb lists TRBD1, though no DNA is available to test this call. This CDR3 is built from 12 residues. The V gene's germline CDR1 is SQVTM and CDR2 ANQGSEA. CDR3 residues: CSVGQGFTEAFF. Supplemented by reference TRBV29-1 and TRBJ1-1, the full variable domain reads SAVISQKPSRDICQRGTSLTIQCQVDSQVTMMFWYRQQPGQSLTLIATANQGSEATYESGFVIDKFPISRPNLTFSTLTVSNMSPEDSSIYLCSVGQGFTEAFFGQGTRLTVV.

The V call is TRBV20-1, the J call TRBJ2-7; TCRdb proposes TRBD1, but this gene call is untestable without DNA. CDR3 length equals 14 residues. Germline lookup yields CDR1 DFQATT and CDR2 SNEGSKA (reference sequence). Here the CDR3 reads CSARVGTETYEQYF.

The chain couples TRBV7-9 to TRBJ2-1. This CDR3 is 17 amino acids long. Germline V lookup: CDR1 SEHNR, CDR2 FQNEAQ (reference sequence). This CDR3 reads CASSPGRLEVDGNEQFF.